One and the same sample provided the 32 T cell receptor beta chains below, sequenced in a study of blood T cell repertoires in COVID-19. The assay was immunoSEQ multiplex PCR, and TCRdb's table has in-frame clones only and misses some. The sample holds tens of thousands of clones, around 85% seen once. Input material: peripheral blood. These receptors all stem from a woman older than 75 with acute or convalescent COVID-19.

This chain connects TRBV7-2 to TRBJ2-1; 9 bases line up with TRBD2. With 0 bases clipped from V and 5 bases from J, the junction kept 8 bases outside the gene matches. This CDR3 has 17 amino acids. Germline CDR1 reads SGHTA; CDR2 reads FQGNSA. CDR3 bases: TGTGCCAGCAGCTTAGCGGGGGTTAGCGGGAGTAACAATGAGCAGTTCTTC. Protein: CASSLAGVSGSNNEQFF.

This clone was seen more than once but under ten times. V usage is TRBV6-5 and J usage is TRBJ1-3; D remains ambiguous. This CDR3 spans 11 amino acids. Between the trimmed V and J ends, which lost 10 bases and 0 bases, there was a span of 4 bases. From germline, CDR1 is MNHEY and CDR2 SVGAGI. DNA of the CDR3: TGTGCCACCCGCTCTGGAAACACCATATATTTT. Protein sequence: CATRSGNTIYF.

V and J are TRBV6-5 and TRBJ2-7; 8 nucleotides line up with TRBD2. Per germline, CDR1 MNHEY and CDR2 SVGAGI. The trim removed 6 bases at V and 6 bases at J, leaving 10 bases unmatched. This CDR3 is 14 amino acids long. The CDR3 reads CASRSGSGLLEQYF. CDR3 nucleotide sequence: TGTGCCAGCAGGAGCGGGAGTGGTCTTCTCGAGCAGTACTTC.

This clone was seen a few times. The rearrangement joins TRBV28 to TRBJ2-2; TRBD2 aligns across 9 bases. The ends lost 5 bases at V and 9 bases at J; junction bases unmatched: 7. CDR1 and CDR2 (germline): MDHEN, SYDVKM. The CDR3 covers 14 residues. The CDR3 nucleotides read TGTGCCAGCAGTCCAGCGGGAGGTATCAGGGAGCTGTTTTTT. Encoded protein: CASSPAGGIRELFF.

This clone showed up just a few times. The chain is built from TRBV7-2 and TRBJ2-1, with 12 bases matching TRBD2. Germline CDR1 and CDR2: SGHTA and FQGNSA. This CDR3 has 15 amino acids. J lost 8 bases, V lost 5 bases, and 7 bases had no gene match. The CDR3: CASSTLAGGPHEQFF. DNA of the CDR3: TGTGCCAGCAGCACCCTAGCGGGAGGGCCCCATGAGCAGTTCTTC.

This clone came up once. The chain recombines TRBV6-5 with TRBJ1-1; D ambiguous. V dropped 7 bases and J dropped 0 bases, with 15 bases sitting between them. This CDR3 contains 15 residues. Germline CDR1 is MNHEY and CDR2 is SVGAGI. The CDR3 here is CASNPNGIMNTEAFF. Here the CDR3 DNA reads TGTGCCAGCAATCCAAACGGGATCATGAACACTGAAGCTTTCTTT.

The chain links TRBV5-1 to TRBJ1-1; D is possibly TRBD1 (6 bases). V was cut by 3 bases and J by 0 bases, with 9 bases left in between. In germline, CDR1 is SGHRS, CDR2 YFSETQ. The length of the CDR3 is 14 residues. DNA of the CDR3: TGCGCCAGCAGCTCGGACAGTGTGAACACTGAAGCTTTCTTT. It specifies CASSSDSVNTEAFF. Supplemented by reference TRBV5-1 and TRBJ1-1, the full variable domain reads KAGVTQTPRYLIKTRGQQVTLSCSPISGHRSVSWYQQTPGQGLQFLFEYFSETQRNKGNFPGRFSGRQFSNSRSEMNVSTLELGDSALYLCASSSDSVNTEAFFGQGTRLTVV.

The chain joins TRBV19 to TRBJ2-5; 9 bases fit TRBD1. Unmatched junction bases numbered 20, after V lost 3 bases and J lost 3 bases. CDR3 length: 20 residues. Germline-derived CDR1 and CDR2 are LNHDA and SQIVND (reference sequence). As DNA, the CDR3 is TGTGCCAGTAGTATGACGGGACAGGGTCATTCTAGTCGGGTTAAAGAGACCCAGTACTTC. This sequence encodes CASSMTGQGHSSRVKETQYF.

The chain is built from TRBV3-1 (or the pseudogene TRBV3-2) and TRBJ2-1; D not resolved. V lost 3 bases and J lost 4, with 4 bases in between. CDR3 length equals 12 residues. The germline CDR1 and CDR2 sequences are LGHDT and YNNKEL (reference sequence). In DNA form, the CDR3 reads TGTGCCAGCAGCCAGCTATACAATGAGCAGTTCTTC. Translated, it gives CASSQLYNEQFF.

The chain is built from TRBV5-5 and TRBJ2-5; 8 bases are a match to TRBD2. Germline V gene lookup returns CDR1 SGHKS and CDR2 YYEKEE (reference sequence). V lost 4 bases to trimming and J lost 4 bases; unmatched junction nucleotides: 6. The CDR3 covers 14 residues. The CDR3 loop is CASSPRAGGETQYF. Written as DNA, the CDR3 is TGTGCCAGCAGCCCGCGGGCGGGGGGAGAGACCCAGTACTTC.

The V gene is TRBV15, the J gene TRBJ1-5; D ambiguous. The CDR3 length is 15 residues. CDR1 LNHNV and CDR2 YYDKDF come from the germline V gene (reference sequence). V lost 3 bases and J 7 bases, leaving 16 bases between the germline ends. The CDR3 DNA follows: TGTGCCACCAGCAGTGATGGAAGCGGGAGACAGCCCCAGCATTTT. Protein product: CATSSDGSGRQPQHF.

The genes are TRBV6-5 and TRBJ1-6; D possibly corresponds to TRBD1 (5 bases). The CDR3 consists of 13 residues. Germline CDR1 is MNHEY and CDR2 is SVGAGI. V gave up 2 bases and J gave up 8 bases, with 7 bases separating them. The CDR3: CASSYGGDSPLHF. The DNA for the CDR3 is TGTGCCAGCAGTTACGGGGGGGATTCACCCCTCCACTTT.

J is TRBJ2-1 and V is TRBV27; 12 nucleotides match TRBD2. The CDR3 is made up of 21 amino acids. Germline-derived CDR1 and CDR2 are MNHEY and SMNVEV (reference sequence). With V trimmed by 3 bases and J by 0 bases, 15 bases remained unmatched. The chain's CDR3 is CASSFSRGSLAGGSSYNEQFF. Written as DNA, the CDR3 is TGTGCCAGCAGTTTTTCTAGGGGTAGCCTAGCGGGAGGGAGCTCCTACAATGAGCAGTTCTTC.

The chain carries TRBV16 and TRBJ1-2, with D perhaps TRBD1 (6 bases). The CDR3 sequence is 13 residues long. Germline V CDR1 and CDR2: KGHSY, FQNENV. V dropped 0 bases and J dropped 7 bases, with 9 bases sitting between them. CDR3 nucleotides: TGTGCCAGCAGCCAATCGAACAGGGCTGGCTACACCTTC. Amino acid sequence: CASSQSNRAGYTF.

The chain is built from TRBV7-2 and TRBJ2-1, with TRBD1 matching over 7 bases. CDR3 length: 14 amino acids. Germline CDR1 is SGHTA and CDR2 is FQGNSA. Trimming removed 5 bases from V and 11 bases from J; junction bases left unmatched: 12. CDR3 amino acids: CASSRQGLGVKQFF. The CDR3 coding sequence is TGTGCCAGCAGCAGACAGGGTTTGGGGGTTAAGCAGTTCTTC.

V usage is TRBV14 and J usage is TRBJ2-7; 8 nucleotides align to TRBD1. The ends lost 1 base at V and 5 bases at J; junction bases unmatched: 7. The CDR3 is 15 amino acids. Germline V gene sequence: CDR1 SGHDN, CDR2 FVKESK. CDR3 region: CASSQVASGGHEQYF. For the CDR3, the DNA is TGTGCCAGCAGCCAAGTTGCCTCAGGGGGCCACGAGCAGTACTTC.

The chain links TRBV27 to TRBJ1-5, with 12 bases matching TRBD1. The CDR3 totals 16 residues. V trimming: 3 bases; J trimming: 9 bases; junction bases outside the gene matches: 9. CDR1 is MNHEY and CDR2 is SMNVEV in the germline V gene (reference sequence). The CDR3 coding sequence is TGTGCCAGCAGTTTTATTGGGGGACAGGGGGCGGGGCCCCAGCATTTT. It codes for CASSFIGGQGAGPQHF.

V usage is TRBV7-9 and J usage is TRBJ2-6; D possibly corresponds to TRBD2 (6 bases). V was pared by 6 bases and J by 2 bases, with 11 bases between. The CDR3 contains 15 residues. Germline assignment: CDR1 SEHNR and CDR2 FQNEAQ (reference sequence). The CDR3 protein is CASRNSGAGANVLTF. In DNA, the CDR3 is TGTGCCAGCAGAAACTCGGGGGCTGGGGCCAACGTCCTGACTTTC. Drawing the rest from reference TRBV7-9 and TRBJ2-6, the complete variable domain is DTGVSQNPRHKITKRGQNVTFRCDPISEHNRLYWYRQTLGQGPEFLTYFQNEAQLEKSRLLSDRFSAERPKGSFSTLEIQRTEQGDSAMYLCASRNSGAGANVLTFGAGSRLTVL.

J is TRBJ2-5 and V is TRBV13; D may be TRBD2 (5 bases). The V gene's germline CDR1 is PRHDT and CDR2 FYEKMQ (reference sequence). The CDR3 has 14 residues. Deletions cut 5 bases from V and 5 bases from J, with 15 bases between. The DNA for the CDR3 is TGTGCCAGCAGCCTCGGAGGCATTGGGGAGACCCAGTACTTC. This encodes CASSLGGIGETQYF. The whole variable domain, remainder taken from reference TRBV13 and TRBJ2-5, is AAGVIQSPRHLIKEKRETATLKCYPIPRHDTVYWYQQGPGQDPQFLISFYEKMQSDKGSIPDRFSAQQFSDYHSELNMSSLELGDSALYFCASSLGGIGETQYFGPGTRLLVL.

The V and J genes are TRBV30 and TRBJ1-1; D is possibly TRBD1 (6 bases). From germline, CDR1 is GTSNPN and CDR2 SVGIG (reference sequence). V lost 2 bases and J lost 1, with 8 bases in between. The CDR3 has 13 amino acids. The CDR3 protein is CAWSLTGNTEAFF. DNA of the CDR3: TGTGCCTGGAGTCTGACAGGGAACACTGAAGCTTTCTTT.

This sequence joins TRBV19 and TRBJ1-6; the match to TRBD1 covers 10 bases. Per the germline V gene, CDR1 is LNHDA and CDR2 is SQIVND (reference sequence). This CDR3 contains 15 residues. With V trimmed by 3 bases and J by 11 bases, 7 bases remained unmatched. DNA for the CDR3: TGTGCCAGTAGTATTGCTGGGACAGGGGCGGCACCCCTCCACTTT. Translation: CASSIAGTGAAPLHF. The full variable domain, with the rest looked up from reference TRBV19 and TRBJ1-6, is DGGITQSPKYLFRKEGQNVTLSCEQNLNHDAMYWYRQDPGQGLRLIYYSQIVNDFQKGDIAEGYSVSREKKESFPLTVTSAQKNPTAFYLCASSIAGTGAAPLHFGNGTRLTVT.

The J gene is TRBJ2-1, the V gene TRBV30, with unresolved D. The V end lost 3 bases, the J end lost 6 bases, and 12 bases lay between the germline ends. The CDR3 runs 13 residues. The germline CDR1 and CDR2 sequences are GTSNPN and SVGIG (reference sequence). CDR3 DNA sequence: TGTGCCTGGAGCGGTACTACCTTCAATGAGCAGTTCTTC. It codes for CAWSGTTFNEQFF.

The chain employs TRBV27 and TRBJ2-7; perhaps TRBD1 as D (5 bases). This CDR3 is 14 amino acids long. Trimming pared 6 bases from V and 6 bases from J, leaving 18 bases between. The V gene's germline CDR1 is MNHEY and CDR2 SMNVEV (reference sequence). CDR3 nucleotide sequence: TGTGCCAGCAGCCCTAACCCATTCCAGGGCGAGCAGTACTTC. Protein product: CASSPNPFQGEQYF.

The chain is built from TRBV11-2 and TRBJ2-7, with 11 positions matching TRBD2. The germline V gene has CDR1 SGHAT and CDR2 FQNNGV. V lost 4 bases, J lost 6 bases, and 8 bases stayed unmatched. The CDR3 runs to 15 residues. The chain's CDR3 is CASSSGLAARGEQYF. The CDR3 bases are TGTGCCAGCAGCTCGGGACTAGCGGCTCGGGGCGAGCAGTACTTC.

The chain uses TRBV4-2 and TRBJ2-1; 7 bases are shared with TRBD1. The V gene's germline CDR1 is LGHNA and CDR2 YNFKEQ. V gave up 1 base and J gave up 8 bases; unmatched junction bases: 8. This CDR3 has 15 residues. CDR3 sequence reads: CASSQGAQGSHEQFF. Written as DNA, the CDR3 is TGTGCCAGCAGCCAAGGGGCACAGGGGTCCCATGAGCAGTTCTTC.

The J gene is TRBJ2-1, the V gene TRBV11-3; the match to TRBD1 covers 9 bases. The CDR3 loop spans 14 amino acids. V trimming: 4 bases; J trimming: 6 bases; junction bases outside the gene matches: 4. Per the germline V gene, CDR1 is SGHNT and CDR2 is YENEEA. The CDR3 protein is CASSSQDRGNEQFF. In DNA form, the CDR3 reads TGTGCCAGCAGCTCCCAGGACAGGGGCAATGAGCAGTTCTTC.

V is TRBV29-1 and J is TRBJ1-1, with 8 bases matching TRBD1. The CDR3 covers 15 residues. V was clipped by 3 bases and J by 0 bases; unmatched bases: 6. CDR1 is SQVTM and CDR2 is ANQGSEA in the germline V gene. CDR3 bases: TGCAGCGTTGACCGGACAGGGCTCATGAACACTGAAGCTTTCTTT. Protein: CSVDRTGLMNTEAFF.

The chain carries TRBV3-1 (or the pseudogene TRBV3-2) and TRBJ1-3; D ambiguous. Germline V CDR1 and CDR2: LGHDT, YNNKEL (reference sequence). V lost 4 bases and J lost 3, with 7 bases in between. This CDR3 region has 13 residues. CDR3 amino acids: CASSPQNGNTIYF. The DNA for the CDR3 is TGTGCCAGCAGCCCACAAAATGGAAACACCATATATTTT.

V and J are TRBV5-5 and TRBJ2-6, with D unresolved. CDR1 is SGHKS and CDR2 is YYEKEE in the germline V gene (reference sequence). Trimming took 3 bases from V and 2 from J, leaving 6 bases between them. This CDR3 has 14 amino acids. The CDR3 bases are TGTGCCAGCAGCTCTAGGACTGGGGCCAACGTCCTGACTTTC. This codes for CASSSRTGANVLTF.

The CDR3 DNA sequence: TGTGCCAGCAGCGTAGGATGGCTGAACACTGAAGCTTTCTTT. Its translation is CASSVGWLNTEAFF. This chain joins TRBV9 and TRBJ1-1; D remains ambiguous. This CDR3 has 14 residues. Germline V gene lookup returns CDR1 SGDLS and CDR2 YYNGEE. The V end lost 0 bases, the J end lost 0 bases, and 6 bases lay between the germline ends.

The chain links TRBV6-5 to TRBJ2-5; 7 bases agree with TRBD1. This CDR3 spans 12 amino acids. Germline V gene sequence: CDR1 MNHEY, CDR2 SVGAGI. V lost 7 bases and J lost 4; bases outside the gene matches: 3. CDR3 sequence reads: CASTGGLETQYF. As DNA, the CDR3 is TGTGCCAGCACAGGGGGTTTAGAGACCCAGTACTTC.

In this sample, this clone turned up a few times. This chain links TRBV20-1 with TRBJ1-2, with a possible D match to TRBD1 (6 bases). Trimming removed 7 bases from V and 6 bases from J, with 9 bases in between. The germline V gene encodes CDR1 DFQATT and CDR2 SNEGSKA (reference sequence). The CDR3 is 10 amino acids. In DNA, the CDR3 is TGCAGTGGTTACAGGGATGGCTACACCTTC. Residues: CSGYRDGYTF.